This T cell receptor (beta chain) came from a study of blood T cells in healthy people across ages. Study overall: Roughly one uniquely barcoded beta molecule per two T cells was captured.

Overall study results and limits: TCR beta diversity tracked closely with naive T cell percentage.

This clonotype showed up just a few times. The antigen is unknown. The CDR3 is 14 residues long. CDR1 DFQATT and CDR2 SNEGSKA come from the germline V gene (reference sequence). With 5 bases clipped from V and 3 bases from J, the junction kept 10 bases outside the gene matches. Primed by a sample-barcoded 5' primer and a J-beta primer mix, a second PCR proceeded for roughly 6 to 12 cycles. Tags on each cDNA molecule came from a template-switch adaptor with 12 random nucleotides. Via MiXCR, TCRdb re-called the 5' RACE reads, giving one row per CDR3 protein. Of hundreds of thousands of distinct CDR3 sequences listed, 20% to 25% are singletons.

The TCR sequence derives from an older man in good health. Sequenced material: blood. The chain uses TRBV20-1 and TRBJ2-7, with 7 bases identical to TRBD1. Here the CDR3 reads CSAEDRLRVYEQYF. The DNA for the CDR3 is TGCAGTGCTGAGGACAGGCTAAGGGTCTACGAGCAGTACTTC.